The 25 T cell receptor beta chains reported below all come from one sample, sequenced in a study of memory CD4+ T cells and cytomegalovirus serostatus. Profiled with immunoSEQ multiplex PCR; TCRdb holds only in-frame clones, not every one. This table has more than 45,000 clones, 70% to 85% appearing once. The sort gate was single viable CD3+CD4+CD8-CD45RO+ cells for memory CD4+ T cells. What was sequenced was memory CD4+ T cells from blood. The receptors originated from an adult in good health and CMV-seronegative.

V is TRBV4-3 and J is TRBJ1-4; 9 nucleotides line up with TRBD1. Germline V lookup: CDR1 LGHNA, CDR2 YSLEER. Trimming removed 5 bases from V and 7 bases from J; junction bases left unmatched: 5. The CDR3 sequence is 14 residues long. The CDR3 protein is CASSSGQGSEKLFF. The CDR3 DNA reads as TGCGCCAGCAGCAGCGGACAGGGGAGTGAAAAACTGTTTTTT.

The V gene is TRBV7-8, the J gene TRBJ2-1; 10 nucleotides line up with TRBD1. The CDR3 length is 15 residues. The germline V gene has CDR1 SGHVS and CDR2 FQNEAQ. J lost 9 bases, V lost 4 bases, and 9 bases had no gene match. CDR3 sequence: CASSSAGTGVGEQFF. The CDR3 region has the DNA TGTGCCAGCAGCTCGGCCGGGACAGGGGTGGGTGAGCAGTTCTTC.

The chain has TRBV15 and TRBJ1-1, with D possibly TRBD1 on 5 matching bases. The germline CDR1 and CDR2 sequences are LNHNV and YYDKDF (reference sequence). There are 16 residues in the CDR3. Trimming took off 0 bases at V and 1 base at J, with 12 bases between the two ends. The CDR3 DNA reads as TGTGCCACCAGCAGAGATCGGGGGTTTGGGAACACTGAAGCTTTCTTT. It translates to CATSRDRGFGNTEAFF.

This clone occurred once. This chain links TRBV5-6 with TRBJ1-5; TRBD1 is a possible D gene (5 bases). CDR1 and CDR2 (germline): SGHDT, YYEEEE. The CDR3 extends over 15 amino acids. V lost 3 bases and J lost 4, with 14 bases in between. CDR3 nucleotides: TGTGCCAGCAGCTGGGGGACCTCCCGGAATCAGCCCCAGCATTTT. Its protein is CASSWGTSRNQPQHF. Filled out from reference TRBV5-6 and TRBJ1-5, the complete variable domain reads DAGVTQSPTHLIKTRGQQVTLRCSPKSGHDTVSWYQQALGQGPQFIFQYYEEEERQRGNFPDRFSGHQFPNYSSELNVNALLLGDSALYLCASSWGTSRNQPQHFGDGTRLSIL.

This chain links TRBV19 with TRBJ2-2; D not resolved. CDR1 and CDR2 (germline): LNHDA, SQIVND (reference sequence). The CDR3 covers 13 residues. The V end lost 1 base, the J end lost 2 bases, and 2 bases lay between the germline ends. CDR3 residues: CASSIGNTGELFF. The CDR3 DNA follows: TGTGCCAGTAGTATAGGCAACACCGGGGAGCTGTTTTTT.

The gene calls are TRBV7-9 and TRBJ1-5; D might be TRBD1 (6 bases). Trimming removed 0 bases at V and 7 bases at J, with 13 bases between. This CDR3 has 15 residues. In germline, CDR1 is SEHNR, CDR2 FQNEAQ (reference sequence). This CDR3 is CASSLAPGGSQPQHF. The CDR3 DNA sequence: TGTGCCAGCAGCTTAGCCCCCGGGGGCAGCCAGCCCCAGCATTTT.

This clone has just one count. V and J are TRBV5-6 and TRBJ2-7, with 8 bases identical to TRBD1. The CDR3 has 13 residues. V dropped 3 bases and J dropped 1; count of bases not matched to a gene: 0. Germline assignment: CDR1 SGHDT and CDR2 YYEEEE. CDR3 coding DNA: TGTGCCAGCAGCTGGACAGGGTCCTACGAGCAGTACTTC. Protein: CASSWTGSYEQYF.

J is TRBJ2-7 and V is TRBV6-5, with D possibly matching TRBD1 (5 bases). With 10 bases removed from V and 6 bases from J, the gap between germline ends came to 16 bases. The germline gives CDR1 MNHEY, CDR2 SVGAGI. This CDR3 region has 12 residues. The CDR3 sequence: CATKSRDSEQYF. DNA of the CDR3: TGTGCCACAAAATCCAGGGATTCCGAGCAGTACTTC.

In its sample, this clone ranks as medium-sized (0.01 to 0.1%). CDR3 bases: TGTGCCAGCTCATCAGACAGGGGCCAAAGAAACACTAACTATGGCTACACCTTC. Residues: CASSSDRGQRNTNYGYTF. The chain employs TRBV18 and TRBJ1-2, with 8 bases aligning to TRBD1. The CDR3 is 18 amino acids. From germline, CDR1 is KGHSH and CDR2 LQKENI. V dropped 5 bases and J dropped 0; count of bases not matched to a gene: 14.

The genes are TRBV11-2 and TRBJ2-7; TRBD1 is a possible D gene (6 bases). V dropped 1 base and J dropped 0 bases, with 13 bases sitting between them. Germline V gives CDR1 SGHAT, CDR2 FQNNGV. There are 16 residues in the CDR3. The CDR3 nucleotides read TGTGCCAGCAGCTTAGGGGGGCAGCGAAGCTCCTACGAGCAGTACTTC. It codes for CASSLGGQRSSYEQYF.

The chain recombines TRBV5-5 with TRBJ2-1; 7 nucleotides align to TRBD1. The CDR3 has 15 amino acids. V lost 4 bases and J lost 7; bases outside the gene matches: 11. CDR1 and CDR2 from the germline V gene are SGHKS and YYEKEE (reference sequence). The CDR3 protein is CASSGDRAALNEQFF. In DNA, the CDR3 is TGTGCCAGCAGCGGCGACAGGGCTGCACTTAATGAGCAGTTCTTC. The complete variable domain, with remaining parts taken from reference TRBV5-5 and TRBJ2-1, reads DAGVTQSPTHLIKTRGQQVTLRCSPISGHKSVSWYQQVLGQGPQFIFQYYEKEERGRGNFPDRFSARQFPNYSSELNVNALLLGDSALYLCASSGDRAALNEQFFGPGTRLTVL.

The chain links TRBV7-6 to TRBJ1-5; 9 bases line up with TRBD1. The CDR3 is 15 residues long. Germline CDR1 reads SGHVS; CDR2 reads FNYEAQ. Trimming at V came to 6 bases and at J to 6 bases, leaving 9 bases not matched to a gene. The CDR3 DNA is TGTGCCAGCAGTTCGGGGACAGGGATGGGTCAGCCCCAGCATTTT. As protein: CASSSGTGMGQPQHF.

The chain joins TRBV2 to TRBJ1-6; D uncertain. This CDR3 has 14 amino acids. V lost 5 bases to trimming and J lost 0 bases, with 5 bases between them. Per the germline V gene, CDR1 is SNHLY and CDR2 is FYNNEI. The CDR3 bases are TGTGCCAGCAGTCCCGACTCCTATAATTCACCCCTCCACTTT. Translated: CASSPDSYNSPLHF.

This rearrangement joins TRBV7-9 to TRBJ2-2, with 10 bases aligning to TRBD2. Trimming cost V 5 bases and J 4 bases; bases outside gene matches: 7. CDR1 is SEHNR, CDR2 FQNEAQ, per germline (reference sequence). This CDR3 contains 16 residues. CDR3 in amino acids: CASSKAGGRFTGELFF. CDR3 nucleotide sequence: TGTGCCAGCAGCAAAGCGGGGGGGCGTTTCACCGGGGAGCTGTTTTTT.

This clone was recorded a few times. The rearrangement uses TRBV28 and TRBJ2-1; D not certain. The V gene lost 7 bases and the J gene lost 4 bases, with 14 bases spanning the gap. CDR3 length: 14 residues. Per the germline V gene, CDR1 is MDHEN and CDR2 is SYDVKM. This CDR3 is CASKLPDNYNEQFF. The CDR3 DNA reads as TGTGCCAGCAAACTCCCAGACAATTACAATGAGCAGTTCTTC.

The CDR3 is CASSFGEGRNQPQHF. The CDR3 DNA follows: TGTGCCAGCAGCTTTGGGGAGGGCCGGAATCAGCCCCAGCATTTT. The V and J genes are TRBV7-9 and TRBJ1-5; no firm D call. This CDR3 comprises 15 residues. Germline V CDR1 and CDR2: SEHNR, FQNEAQ (reference sequence). Trimming pared 3 bases from V and 4 bases from J, leaving 13 bases between.

As DNA, the CDR3 is TGCAGCGTTGTATTATTCGGGGGAACCTCTGGGGCCAACGTCCTGACTTTC. This codes for CSVVLFGGTSGANVLTF. V and J are TRBV29-1 and TRBJ2-6, with D perhaps TRBD2 (6 bases). Germline CDR1 reads SQVTM; CDR2 reads ANQGSEA. Trimming cost V 4 bases and J 0 bases, with 16 bases left between them. This CDR3 comprises 17 residues.

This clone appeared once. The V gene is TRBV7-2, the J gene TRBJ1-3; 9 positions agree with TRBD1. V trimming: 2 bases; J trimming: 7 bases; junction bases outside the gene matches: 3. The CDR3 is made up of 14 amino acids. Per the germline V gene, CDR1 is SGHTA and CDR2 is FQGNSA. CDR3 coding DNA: TGTGCCAGCAGCTTAAGGACAGGGGCGAACACCATATATTTT. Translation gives CASSLRTGANTIYF.

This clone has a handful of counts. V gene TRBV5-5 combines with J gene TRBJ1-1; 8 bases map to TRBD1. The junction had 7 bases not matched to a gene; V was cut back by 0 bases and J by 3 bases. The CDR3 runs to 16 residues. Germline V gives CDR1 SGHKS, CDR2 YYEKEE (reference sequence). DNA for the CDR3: TGTGCCAGCAGCTTGGCCTTACAGGGGGTTCACACTGAAGCTTTCTTT. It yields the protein CASSLALQGVHTEAFF.

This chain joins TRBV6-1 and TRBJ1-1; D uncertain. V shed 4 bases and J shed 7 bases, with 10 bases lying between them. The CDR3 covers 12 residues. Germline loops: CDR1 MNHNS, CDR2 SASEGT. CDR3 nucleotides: TGTGCCAGCAGTGCCCACAGTAATGAAGCTTTCTTT. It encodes CASSAHSNEAFF.

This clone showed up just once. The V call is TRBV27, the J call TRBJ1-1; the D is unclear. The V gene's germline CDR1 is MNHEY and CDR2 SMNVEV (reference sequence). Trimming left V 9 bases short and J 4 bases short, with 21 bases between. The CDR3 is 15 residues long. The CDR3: CASKLLEGGGTEAFF. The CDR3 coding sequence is TGTGCCAGTAAGCTACTCGAGGGTGGAGGCACTGAAGCTTTCTTT.

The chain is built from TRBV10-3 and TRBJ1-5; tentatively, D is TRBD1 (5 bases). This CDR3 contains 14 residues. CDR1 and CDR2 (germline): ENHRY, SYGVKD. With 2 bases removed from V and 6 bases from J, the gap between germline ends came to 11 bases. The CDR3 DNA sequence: TGTGCCATCAGTGAGGGGGGTGGAGGTCAGCCCCAGCATTTT. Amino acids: CAISEGGGGQPQHF.

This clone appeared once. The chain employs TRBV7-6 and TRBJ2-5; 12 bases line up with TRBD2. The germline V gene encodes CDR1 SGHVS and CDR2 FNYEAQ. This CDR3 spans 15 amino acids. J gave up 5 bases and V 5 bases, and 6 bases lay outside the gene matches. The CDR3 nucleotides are TGTGCCAGCAGCGTTCTAGCGGGGGGGCTCGAGACCCAGTACTTC. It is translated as CASSVLAGGLETQYF.

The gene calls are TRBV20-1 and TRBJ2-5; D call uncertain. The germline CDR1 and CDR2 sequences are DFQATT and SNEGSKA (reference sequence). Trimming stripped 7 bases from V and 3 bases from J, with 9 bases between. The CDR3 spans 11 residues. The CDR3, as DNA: TGCAGTGTAGTCCTGAAAGAGACCCAGTACTTC. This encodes CSVVLKETQYF.

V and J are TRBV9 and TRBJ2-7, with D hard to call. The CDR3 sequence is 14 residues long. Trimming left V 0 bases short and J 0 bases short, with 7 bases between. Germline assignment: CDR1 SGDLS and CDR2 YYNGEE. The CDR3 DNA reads TGTGCCAGCAGCGTAGTGGGAAGCTCCTACGAGCAGTACTTC. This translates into CASSVVGSSYEQYF.